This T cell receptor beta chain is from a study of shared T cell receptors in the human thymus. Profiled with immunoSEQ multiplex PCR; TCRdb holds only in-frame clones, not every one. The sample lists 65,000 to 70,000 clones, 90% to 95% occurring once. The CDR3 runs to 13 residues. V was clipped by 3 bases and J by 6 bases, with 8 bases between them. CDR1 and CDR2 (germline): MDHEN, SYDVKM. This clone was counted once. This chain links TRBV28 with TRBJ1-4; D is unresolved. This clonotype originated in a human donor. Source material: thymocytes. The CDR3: CASSLSPHEKLFF. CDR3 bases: TGTGCCAGCAGTTTGAGTCCCCATGAAAAACTGTTTTTT.